The source of this T cell receptor (beta chain) is a study of PD-1 blockade in classical Hodgkin lymphoma. Whole-study results and caveats: Complete responders entered with baseline diversity on par with newly diagnosed patients, the results showed.

This CDR3 spans 14 amino acids. CDR1 MNHNY and CDR2 SVGAGI come from the germline V gene (reference sequence). The V gene end was trimmed by 6 bases and the J gene end by 4 bases; junction bases not matched to a gene: 7. No patient escaped relapse after autologous stem cell transplantation, and brentuximab vedotin exposure varied. About this clone itself: The antigen is not known.

Measured with immunoSEQ multiplex PCR; TCRdb has only the in-frame clones, and not every one. The sample holds roughly 140,000 clones, around 84% seen once. Here the sequenced sample was peripheral blood mononuclear cells (PBMCs), taken before the second cycle of nivolumab. The chain has TRBV6-6 and TRBJ2-5; 8 nucleotides match TRBD1. This sequence was found in a human donor with classical Hodgkin lymphoma. CDR3 in amino acids: CASSRRGQGETQYF. CDR3 nucleotides: TGTGCCAGCAGCCGCCGAGGACAGGGAGAGACCCAGTACTTC.